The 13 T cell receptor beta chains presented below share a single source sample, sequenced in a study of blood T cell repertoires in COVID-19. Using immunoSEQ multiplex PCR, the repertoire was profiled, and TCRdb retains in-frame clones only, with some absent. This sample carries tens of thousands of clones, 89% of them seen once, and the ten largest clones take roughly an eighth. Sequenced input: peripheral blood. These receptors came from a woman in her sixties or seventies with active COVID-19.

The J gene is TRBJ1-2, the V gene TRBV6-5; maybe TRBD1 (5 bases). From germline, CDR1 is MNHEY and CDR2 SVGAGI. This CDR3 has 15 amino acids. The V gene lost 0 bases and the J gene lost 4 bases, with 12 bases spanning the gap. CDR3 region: CASSYSTRGIYGYTF. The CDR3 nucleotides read TGTGCCAGCAGTTACTCGACGCGGGGGATCTATGGCTACACCTTC.

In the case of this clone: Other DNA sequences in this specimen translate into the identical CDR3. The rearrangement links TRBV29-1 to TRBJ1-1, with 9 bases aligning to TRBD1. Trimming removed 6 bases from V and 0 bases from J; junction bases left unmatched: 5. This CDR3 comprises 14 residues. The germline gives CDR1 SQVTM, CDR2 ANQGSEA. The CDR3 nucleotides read TGCAGCGTGGACAGGGGTGGGATGAACACTGAAGCTTTCTTT. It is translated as CSVDRGGMNTEAFF. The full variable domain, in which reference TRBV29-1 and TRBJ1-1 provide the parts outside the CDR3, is SAVISQKPSRDICQRGTSLTIQCQVDSQVTMMFWYRQQPGQSLTLIATANQGSEATYESGFVIDKFPISRPNLTFSTLTVSNMSPEDSSIYLCSVDRGGMNTEAFFGQGTRLTVV.

CDR3 bases: TGTGCCAGCAGGCGCACTAGCGGGGGGATCGGGGCCGGGGAGCTGTTTTTT. It is translated as CASRRTSGGIGAGELFF. The chain employs TRBV2 and TRBJ2-2; 12 bases map to TRBD2. V dropped 6 bases and J dropped 6; count of bases not matched to a gene: 11. The CDR3 has 17 amino acids. Germline values: CDR1 SNHLY, CDR2 FYNNEI.

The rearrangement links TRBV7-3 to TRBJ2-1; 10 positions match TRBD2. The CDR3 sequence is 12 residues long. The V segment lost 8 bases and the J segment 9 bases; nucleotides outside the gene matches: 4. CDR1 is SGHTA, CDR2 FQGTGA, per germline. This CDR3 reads CASGRLAGEQFF. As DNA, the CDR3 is TGTGCCAGCGGGAGACTAGCGGGTGAGCAGTTCTTC. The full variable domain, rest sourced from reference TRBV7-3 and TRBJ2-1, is GAGVSQTPSNKVTEKGKYVELRCDPISGHTALYWYRQSLGQGPEFLIYFQGTGAADDSGLPNDRFFAVRPEGSVSTLKIQRTERGDSAVYLCASGRLAGEQFFGPGTRLTVL.

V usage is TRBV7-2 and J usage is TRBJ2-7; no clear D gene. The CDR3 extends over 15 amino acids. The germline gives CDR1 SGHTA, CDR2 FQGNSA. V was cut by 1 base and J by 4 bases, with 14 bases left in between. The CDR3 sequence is CASSLEWASSYEQYF. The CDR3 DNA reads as TGTGCCAGCAGCTTAGAATGGGCAAGTAGTTACGAGCAGTACTTC.

CDR3 bases: TGCGCCAGCAGCCCCACGGCGGGGGGGCCCCATGTTGGCACAGATACGCAGTATTTT. This sequence encodes CASSPTAGGPHVGTDTQYF. V usage is TRBV5-1 and J usage is TRBJ2-3, with 9 nucleotides matching TRBD2. This CDR3 has 19 residues. The J segment lost 1 base and the V segment lost 4 bases, leaving 16 bases of the junction unmatched. In germline, CDR1 is SGHRS, CDR2 YFSETQ.

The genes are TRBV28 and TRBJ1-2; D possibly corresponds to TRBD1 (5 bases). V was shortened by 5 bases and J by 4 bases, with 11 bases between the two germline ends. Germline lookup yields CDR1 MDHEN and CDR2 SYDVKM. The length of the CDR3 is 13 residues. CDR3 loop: CASSRTGSYGYTF. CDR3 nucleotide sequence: TGTGCCAGCAGTCGAACAGGCTCCTATGGCTACACCTTC.

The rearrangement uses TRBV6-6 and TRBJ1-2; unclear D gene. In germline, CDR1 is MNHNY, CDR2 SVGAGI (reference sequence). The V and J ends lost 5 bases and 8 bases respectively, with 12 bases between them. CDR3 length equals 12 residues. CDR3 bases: TGTGCCAGCAGTCCCCTATCCGCAGGCTACACCTTC. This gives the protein CASSPLSAGYTF.

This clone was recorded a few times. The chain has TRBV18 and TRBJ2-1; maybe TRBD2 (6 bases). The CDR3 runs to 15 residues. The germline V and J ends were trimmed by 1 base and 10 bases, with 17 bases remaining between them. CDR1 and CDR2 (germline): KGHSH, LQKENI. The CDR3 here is CASSPRNGGVVEQFF. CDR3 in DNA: TGTGCCAGCTCACCACGAAACGGAGGGGTGGTAGAGCAGTTCTTC.

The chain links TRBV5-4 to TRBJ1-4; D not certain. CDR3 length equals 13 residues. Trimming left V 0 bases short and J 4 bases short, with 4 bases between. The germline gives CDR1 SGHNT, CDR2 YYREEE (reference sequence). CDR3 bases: TGTGCCAGCAGCTTGGGGAGTAATGAAAAACTGTTTTTT. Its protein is CASSLGSNEKLFF.

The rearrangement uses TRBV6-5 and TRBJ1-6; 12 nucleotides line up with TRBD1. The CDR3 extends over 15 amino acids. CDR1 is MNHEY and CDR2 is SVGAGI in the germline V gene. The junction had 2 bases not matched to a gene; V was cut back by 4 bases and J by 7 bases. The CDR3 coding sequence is TGTGCCAGCAGTTCCGGGACAGGGGGCAATTCACCCCTCCACTTT. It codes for CASSSGTGGNSPLHF.

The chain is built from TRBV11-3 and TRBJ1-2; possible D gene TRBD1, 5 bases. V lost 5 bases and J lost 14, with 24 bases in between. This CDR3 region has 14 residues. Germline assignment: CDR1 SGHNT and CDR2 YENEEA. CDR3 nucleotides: TGTGCCAGCAGCCCCCAGAGAGCCCAGGGCTCTTCAACCTTC. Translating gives CASSPQRAQGSSTF.

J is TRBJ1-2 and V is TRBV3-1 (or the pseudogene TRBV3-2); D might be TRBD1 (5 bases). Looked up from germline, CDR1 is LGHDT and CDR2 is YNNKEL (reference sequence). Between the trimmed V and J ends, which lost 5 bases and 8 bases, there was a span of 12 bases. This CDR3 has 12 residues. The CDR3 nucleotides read TGTGCCAGCAGCTTGCAGGGAAGCGGCTACACCTTC. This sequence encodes CASSLQGSGYTF.